Below are 10 T cell receptor beta chains sequenced from a single sample in a study of T cell responses to AZD1222 COVID-19 vaccine. Clones were sequenced by immunoSEQ multiplex PCR, and TCRdb holds only the in-frame ones, with some missing. The sample carries roughly 97,000 clones, roughly 92% recorded once. The sequencing here drew on peripheral blood, taken on day 0 of AZD1222 vaccination. These receptors all come from an adult in good health.

This rearrangement joins TRBV5-6 to TRBJ1-2; tentative D call: TRBD1 (6 bases). Trimming cost V 4 bases and J 4 bases, with 14 bases left between them. The CDR3 runs to 14 residues. CDR1 SGHDT and CDR2 YYEEEE come from the germline V gene. The CDR3 is CASSMDSPIYGYTF. In DNA, the CDR3 is TGTGCCAGCAGCATGGACAGTCCGATCTATGGCTACACCTTC.

The chain links TRBV18 to TRBJ1-2; 10 nucleotides match TRBD1. The CDR3 totals 15 residues. Germline CDR1 reads KGHSH; CDR2 reads LQKENI. The junction had 2 bases not matched to a gene; V was cut back by 2 bases and J by 2 bases. In nucleotides, the CDR3 is TGTGCCAGCTCACCAATGGGACAGGGGAACTATGGCTACACCTTC. This sequence encodes CASSPMGQGNYGYTF.

The CDR3 DNA reads as TGTGCCAGAATCCGGGACACCGATCAGCCCCAGCATTTT. This sequence encodes CARIRDTDQPQHF. This sequence joins TRBV19 and TRBJ1-5; TRBD1 is a possible D gene (6 bases). Trimming removed 9 bases from V and 5 bases from J, with 14 bases in between. CDR3 length: 13 residues. Germline CDR1 is LNHDA and CDR2 is SQIVND (reference sequence).

This chain connects TRBV28 to TRBJ1-1; 7 nucleotides line up with TRBD1. J gave up 3 bases and V 2 bases, and 0 bases lay outside the gene matches. Germline V lookup: CDR1 MDHEN, CDR2 SYDVKM. This CDR3 contains 13 residues. Here the CDR3 reads CASSLGQDTEAFF. Here the CDR3 DNA reads TGTGCCAGCAGTTTAGGACAGGACACTGAAGCTTTCTTT.

This chain uses TRBV5-1 with TRBJ2-3; D uncertain. From germline, CDR1 is SGHRS and CDR2 YFSETQ. This CDR3 region has 13 residues. The V end was cut by 0 bases, the J end by 8 bases, with 10 bases between. The CDR3 loop reads CASSLESLPTQYF. In nucleotides, the CDR3 is TGCGCCAGCAGCTTGGAGTCCCTACCTACGCAGTATTTT. The entire variable domain, with the rest obtained from reference TRBV5-1 and TRBJ2-3, is as follows: KAGVTQTPRYLIKTRGQQVTLSCSPISGHRSVSWYQQTPGQGLQFLFEYFSETQRNKGNFPGRFSGRQFSNSRSEMNVSTLELGDSALYLCASSLESLPTQYFGPGTRLTVL.

The chain is built from TRBV4-1 and TRBJ2-5; D unresolved. The V end lost 4 bases, the J end lost 1 base, and 10 bases lay between the germline ends. The V gene's germline CDR1 is MGHRA and CDR2 YSYEKL. The length of the CDR3 is 14 residues. CDR3 in amino acids: CASSLKGPQETQYF. CDR3 in DNA: TGCGCCAGCAGCCTAAAGGGTCCCCAAGAGACCCAGTACTTC.

V usage is TRBV11-2 and J usage is TRBJ2-2; perhaps TRBD2 as D (5 bases). This CDR3 comprises 15 residues. CDR1 is SGHAT and CDR2 is FQNNGV in the germline V gene. V was clipped by 1 base and J by 4 bases, with 10 bases between them. The CDR3 is CASSLVAGITGELFF. The DNA of the CDR3 is TGTGCCAGCAGCTTAGTAGCCGGGATCACCGGGGAGCTGTTTTTT. Full variable domain (rest looked up from reference TRBV11-2 and TRBJ2-2): EAGVAQSPRYKIIEKRQSVAFWCNPISGHATLYWYQQILGQGPKLLIQFQNNGVVDDSQLPKDRFSAERLKGVDSTLKIQPAKLEDSAVYLCASSLVAGITGELFFGEGSRLTVL.

The chain is built from TRBV30 and TRBJ2-5, with TRBD1 as a possible D gene (6 bases). Germline V gene data show CDR1 as GTSNPN and CDR2 as SVGIG (reference sequence). The CDR3 covers 14 residues. V dropped 2 bases and J dropped 5 bases, with 15 bases sitting between them. CDR3 loop: CAWSIQGIGETQYF. CDR3 nucleotides: TGTGCCTGGAGTATACAGGGAATAGGGGAGACCCAGTACTTC.

This clone appeared once. This chain joins TRBV5-1 and TRBJ2-1, with 12 bases aligning to TRBD2. Unmatched junction bases numbered 10, after V lost 0 bases and J lost 6 bases. CDR3 length: 18 amino acids. From germline, CDR1 is SGHRS and CDR2 YFSETQ. The CDR3 coding sequence is TGCGCCAGCAGCTTGGACCCCTTACTAGCGGGAGGACGCAATGAGCAGTTCTTC. Translating it yields CASSLDPLLAGGRNEQFF.

In its sample, this clone was seen a few times. This chain joins TRBV18 and TRBJ1-1; maybe TRBD1 (5 bases). The germline V gene encodes CDR1 KGHSH and CDR2 LQKENI. The CDR3 is made up of 15 amino acids. V gave up 2 bases and J gave up 1 base, with 11 bases separating them. Here the CDR3 reads CASSPEFTGNTEAFF. The CDR3, as DNA: TGTGCCAGCTCACCAGAGTTCACAGGGAACACTGAAGCTTTCTTT.